This paragraph reports one TCR beta chain. This record comes from a study of blood T cell repertoires in COVID-19. Clones were read by immunoSEQ multiplex PCR, and TCRdb kept only the in-frame ones, dropping some. The table includes 200,000 to 250,000 clones, 85% to 90% detected once. The receptor's source is a man aged 30 to 45 with COVID-19, enrolled during active disease. Sequenced: peripheral blood.

The CDR3 nucleotides read TGCGCCAGCAGCTTCGGCCTAGCGGGAGGGTTCTACAATGAGCAGTTCTTC. Translated, it gives CASSFGLAGGFYNEQFF. J is TRBJ2-1 and V is TRBV5-1, with 12 nucleotides matching TRBD2. Trimming cost V 2 bases and J 3 bases; bases outside gene matches: 6. CDR3 length: 17 amino acids. Germline V gene sequence: CDR1 SGHRS, CDR2 YFSETQ.